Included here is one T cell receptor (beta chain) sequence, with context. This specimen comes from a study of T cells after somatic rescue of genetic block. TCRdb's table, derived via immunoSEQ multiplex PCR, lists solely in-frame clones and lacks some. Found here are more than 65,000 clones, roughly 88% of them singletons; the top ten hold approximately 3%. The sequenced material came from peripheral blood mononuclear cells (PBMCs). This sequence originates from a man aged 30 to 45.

As DNA, the CDR3 is TGCAGCGCCCGACTAGCTAACACCGGGGAGCTGTTTTTT. Protein sequence: CSARLANTGELFF. The chain joins TRBV29-1 to TRBJ2-2; 7 bases are shared with TRBD2. Losses at the gene ends were 7 bases for V and 2 bases for J; bases not matched to a gene: 4. Germline assignment: CDR1 SQVTM and CDR2 ANQGSEA. The CDR3 has 13 residues.